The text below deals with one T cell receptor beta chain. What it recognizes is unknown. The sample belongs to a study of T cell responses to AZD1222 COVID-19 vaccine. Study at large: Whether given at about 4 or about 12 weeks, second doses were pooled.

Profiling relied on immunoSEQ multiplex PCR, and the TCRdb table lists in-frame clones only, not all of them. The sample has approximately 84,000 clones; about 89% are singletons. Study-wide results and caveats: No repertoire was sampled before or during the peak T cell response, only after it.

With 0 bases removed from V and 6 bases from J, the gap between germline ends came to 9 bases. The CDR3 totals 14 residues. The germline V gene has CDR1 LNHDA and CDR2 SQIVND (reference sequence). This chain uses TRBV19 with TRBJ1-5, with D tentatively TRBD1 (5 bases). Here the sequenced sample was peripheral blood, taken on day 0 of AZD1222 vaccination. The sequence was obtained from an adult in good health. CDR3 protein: CASSIEAGPQPQHF. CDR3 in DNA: TGTGCCAGTAGTATAGAAGCGGGACCTCAGCCCCAGCATTTT.